What follows are 23 T cell receptor beta chains derived from one specimen sequenced in a study of T cells in Graves' hyperthyroidism and ophthalmopathy. The CDR3 regions of TCR beta were amplified from RNA transcripts. The TCR CDR3 was amplified in a first-round RT-PCR using the HTBI primer set. In TCRdb, the multiplex PCR reads were re-called with MiXCR into one record per CDR3 protein. The sample yields about 320,000 distinct CDR3 sequences, roughly 17% seen once. The sequenced sample consisted of blood. These TCRs come from a man aged 30 to 45 with Graves' hyperthyroidism.

A few counts support this clonotype. This rearrangement joins TRBV6-5 to TRBJ1-2; TRBD1 agrees at 11 bases. CDR1 and CDR2 (germline): MNHEY, SVGAGI. This CDR3 region has 15 residues. Trimming removed 0 bases from V and 4 bases from J; junction bases left unmatched: 1. CDR3 DNA: TGTGCCAGCAGTTACTCGGGACAGGGGGGCTATGGCTACACCTTC. As protein: CASSYSGQGGYGYTF.

This clonotype appeared many times. V is TRBV27 and J is TRBJ1-5, with D possibly TRBD1 on 6 matching bases. V was cut by 4 bases and J by 4 bases, with 14 bases left in between. This CDR3 is built from 15 residues. CDR1 and CDR2 (germline): MNHEY, SMNVEV (reference sequence). This CDR3 is CASSSTLGQNQPQHF. The CDR3 DNA reads TGTGCCAGCAGTTCAACTCTCGGACAGAATCAGCCCCAGCATTTT.

This clonotype came up many times. The V gene is TRBV18, the J gene TRBJ1-1; tentatively, D is TRBD1 (5 bases). V shed 1 base and J shed 8 bases, with 11 bases lying between them. The CDR3 has 13 residues. Germline CDR1 KGHSH, CDR2 LQKENI. In DNA form, the CDR3 reads TGTGCCAGCTCACCACTCCAGGGCTTGGAAGCTTTCTTT. It encodes CASSPLQGLEAFF.

The table lists this clonotype with many counts. V gene TRBV7-9 combines with J gene TRBJ2-5; TRBD2 aligns across 7 bases. Germline lookup yields CDR1 SEHNR and CDR2 FQNEAQ (reference sequence). V lost 5 bases and J lost 2; bases outside the gene matches: 8. The CDR3 sequence is 15 residues long. This CDR3 reads CASSVGTTSQETQYF. The CDR3 region has the DNA TGTGCCAGCAGCGTTGGGACTACCTCACAAGAGACCCAGTACTTC. Using reference TRBV7-9 and TRBJ2-5 for the parts outside the CDR3, the full variable domain is DTGVSQNPRHKITKRGQNVTFRCDPISEHNRLYWYRQTLGQGPEFLTYFQNEAQLEKSRLLSDRFSAERPKGSFSTLEIQRTEQGDSAMYLCASSVGTTSQETQYFGPGTRLLVL.

This chain connects TRBV24-1 to TRBJ2-1, with TRBD1 identical over 9 bases. CDR1 is KGHDR, CDR2 SFDVKD, per germline. The CDR3 runs 14 residues. V lost 4 bases and J lost 6; bases outside the gene matches: 3. The CDR3 sequence is CATSEGTGINEQFF. In nucleotides, the CDR3 is TGTGCCACCAGTGAGGGGACAGGGATCAATGAGCAGTTCTTC.

CDR3 loop: CASGNSLSYEQYF. CDR3 DNA: TGTGCCAGCGGAAACTCGCTCTCCTACGAGCAGTACTTC. The chain has TRBV11-1 and TRBJ2-7; D unclear. The CDR3 contains 13 residues. Germline assignment: CDR1 SGHAT and CDR2 FQDESV (reference sequence). V was trimmed by 8 bases and J by 0 bases, leaving 11 bases between them.

About this clonotype: A single base separates this from a much larger clone, so it may be a read error. The chain couples TRBV3-1 to TRBJ2-1; D not resolved. CDR1 and CDR2 (germline): LGHDT, YNNKEL (reference sequence). Trimming cost V 8 bases and J 13 bases, with 21 bases left between them. The length of the CDR3 is 13 residues. CDR3 residues: CASGEQIGVDQFF. The CDR3 DNA follows: TGTGCCAGCGGCGAACAGATTGGTGTGGACCAGTTCTTC.

This clonotype was counted ten times or more. V and J are TRBV28 and TRBJ2-7; unclear D gene. The germline CDR1 and CDR2 sequences are MDHEN and SYDVKM. V dropped 7 bases and J dropped 0 bases, with 13 bases sitting between them. The CDR3 runs to 14 residues. The DNA for the CDR3 is TGTGCCAGCACCTCCGTTACACTCTCCTACGAGCAGTACTTC. Residues: CASTSVTLSYEQYF. Looking up the rest from reference TRBV28 and TRBJ2-7 gives the full variable domain: DVKVTQSSRYLVKRTGEKVFLECVQDMDHENMFWYRQDPGLGLRLIYFSYDVKMKEKGDIPEGYSVSREKKERFSLILESASTNQTSMYLCASTSVTLSYEQYFGPGTRLTVT.

The rearrangement uses TRBV7-9 and TRBJ1-6, with no clear D. V lost 4 bases, J lost 9 bases, and 19 bases lay in between. The CDR3 consists of 16 residues. CDR1 and CDR2 from the germline V gene are SEHNR and FQNEAQ (reference sequence). The CDR3 DNA reads TGTGCCAGCAGCTCTACTACCCCCGGGAGAGGTTCACCCCTCCACTTT. It specifies CASSSTTPGRGSPLHF.

The chain recombines TRBV5-5 with TRBJ2-1; 7 bases align to TRBD1. The CDR3 length is 14 residues. Germline-derived CDR1 and CDR2 are SGHKS and YYEKEE (reference sequence). V lost 5 bases and J lost 6; bases outside the gene matches: 8. In DNA form, the CDR3 reads TGTGCCAGCAGGACAAGACAGGGATCCAATGAGCAGTTCTTC. Residues: CASRTRQGSNEQFF.

This clonotype was seen only a few times. This chain joins TRBV27 and TRBJ1-1; a weak D match, TRBD1 (5 bases). CDR3 length equals 16 residues. Germline V gene lookup returns CDR1 MNHEY and CDR2 SMNVEV (reference sequence). Trimming shortened V by 6 bases and J by 6 bases, and 23 bases separated the two germline ends. This chain's CDR3 is CASSPDPQENFAEAFF. CDR3 in DNA: TGTGCCAGCAGCCCGGACCCACAGGAAAATTTTGCTGAAGCTTTCTTT.

The chain links TRBV7-2 to TRBJ1-3; 9 positions match TRBD1. V shed 4 bases, J shed 2 bases, and the junction held 9 bases outside the gene matches. The CDR3 extends over 17 amino acids. Germline V gives CDR1 SGHTA, CDR2 FQGNSA. CDR3 sequence (DNA): TGTGCCAGCAGCTCTAGGCTGGGACAGGGTGCTGGAAACACCATATATTTT. It specifies CASSSRLGQGAGNTIYF.

V usage is TRBV5-4 and J usage is TRBJ2-3; 9 bases align to TRBD2. From germline, CDR1 is SGHNT and CDR2 YYREEE (reference sequence). J gave up 2 bases and V 0 bases, and 7 bases lay outside the gene matches. The CDR3 has 17 residues. The CDR3 DNA reads TGTGCCAGCAGCTTGGTCGGGCGGGAGGGCCTCACAGATACGCAGTATTTT. Protein: CASSLVGREGLTDTQYF.

The genes are TRBV15 and TRBJ2-5, with TRBD2 as a possible D gene (5 bases). The CDR3 consists of 13 residues. The germline V and J ends were trimmed by 8 bases and 3 bases, with 13 bases remaining between them. The germline gives CDR1 LNHNV, CDR2 YYDKDF (reference sequence). CDR3 bases: TGTGCCACCTACGCGGGTGAGGAAGAGACCCAGTACTTC. It is translated as CATYAGEEETQYF.

This clonotype was picked up many times. This rearrangement joins TRBV27 to TRBJ2-7; D is perhaps TRBD2 (6 bases). CDR3 length equals 14 residues. Trimming cost V 4 bases and J 4 bases, with 14 bases left between them. Germline-derived CDR1 and CDR2 are MNHEY and SMNVEV (reference sequence). Here the CDR3 reads CASSSGGTIYEQYF. The CDR3 nucleotides are TGTGCCAGCAGTTCCGGCGGGACGATTTACGAGCAGTACTTC.

This chain links TRBV20-1 with TRBJ1-4; D call uncertain. The CDR3 is 12 amino acids. Trimming took 0 bases from V and 8 from J, leaving 7 bases between them. The germline CDR1 and CDR2 sequences are DFQATT and SNEGSKA (reference sequence). CDR3 in amino acids: CSARDGREKLFF. CDR3 DNA: TGCAGTGCTAGAGACGGACGGGAAAAACTGTTTTTT.

There are many counts of this clonotype. The chain links TRBV28 to TRBJ2-7; D is perhaps TRBD2 (5 bases). CDR3 length equals 12 residues. The germline V gene encodes CDR1 MDHEN and CDR2 SYDVKM. V lost 7 bases to trimming and J lost 2 bases, with 9 bases between them. This CDR3 is CASTSAAYEQYF. The CDR3 DNA follows: TGTGCCAGCACCTCAGCGGCCTACGAGCAGTACTTC.

This clonotype was counted ten times or more. The chain joins TRBV15 to TRBJ2-1; 9 bases line up with TRBD1. Trimming cost V 8 bases and J 2 bases; bases outside gene matches: 7. Germline assignment: CDR1 LNHNV and CDR2 YYDKDF (reference sequence). The CDR3 is 15 amino acids. The CDR3 DNA follows: TGTGCCACCTCGGACCGGGACAGGGCCTACAATGAGCAGTTCTTC. This translates into CATSDRDRAYNEQFF.

In its sample, this clonotype was seen many times. V is TRBV27 and J is TRBJ1-1; TRBD1 might be the D (5 bases). The germline V and J ends were trimmed by 4 bases and 0 bases, with 12 bases remaining between them. The CDR3 is made up of 15 amino acids. Germline V gene sequence: CDR1 MNHEY, CDR2 SMNVEV (reference sequence). CDR3: CASSSRQGLNTEAFF. The CDR3, as DNA: TGTGCCAGCAGTTCCCGTCAGGGCTTGAACACTGAAGCTTTCTTT.

The table lists this clonotype with many counts. The J gene is TRBJ2-7, the V gene TRBV6-1; 8 bases are a match to TRBD1. Germline V gene sequence: CDR1 MNHNS, CDR2 SASEGT. The CDR3 consists of 17 residues. Losses at the gene ends were 6 bases for V and 2 bases for J; bases not matched to a gene: 15. The CDR3 DNA reads as TGTGCCAGCAGATCCGAACCGTACCGGGACAGGCCCTACGAGCAGTACTTC. This encodes CASRSEPYRDRPYEQYF.

This clonotype has a count of ten or more. This sequence joins TRBV27 and TRBJ2-7; D call uncertain. Trimming removed 2 bases at V and 3 bases at J, with 11 bases between. Germline values: CDR1 MNHEY, CDR2 SMNVEV (reference sequence). This CDR3 region has 14 residues. The CDR3 nucleotides are TGTGCCAGCAGTTTAATAGTAGGCGACTACGAGCAGTACTTC. Translation: CASSLIVGDYEQYF.

In this sample, this clonotype turned up many times. The chain combines TRBV4-1 with TRBJ1-2; TRBD1 is a possible D gene (6 bases). The CDR3 loop spans 14 amino acids. The germline gives CDR1 MGHRA, CDR2 YSYEKL. V was clipped by 0 bases and J by 2 bases, with 7 bases between them. The CDR3 here is CASSQEQGNYGYTF. The CDR3 DNA follows: TGCGCCAGCAGCCAAGAACAGGGCAACTATGGCTACACCTTC.

This clonotype came up a few times. The CDR3, as DNA: TGTGCCAGCAGTCCGAAGAGGGGACCGAACTTATATGGCTACACCTTC. Amino acids: CASSPKRGPNLYGYTF. The chain employs TRBV12-3 or TRBV12-4 and TRBJ1-2; tentatively, D is TRBD1 (5 bases). Trimming cost V 5 bases and J 5 bases, with 21 bases left between them. This CDR3 spans 16 amino acids.